Each of the 16 T cell receptor beta chains below was sequenced from the same sample in a study of T-cell reconstitution after alpha-beta-depleted transplantation in children. The library targeted TCRbeta and was prepared with unique molecular identifiers. MiXCR, run by TCRdb on the PCR reads, gives a single entry per CDR3 protein. Of 670,000 or so distinct CDR3 sequences in the sample, roughly 14% were seen once. The sequences come from PBMCs, collected before TCRalphabeta/CD19-depleted stem cell transplant. Receptors originate from a girl aged 2 to 9 with congenital amegakaryocytic thrombocytopenia, due to receive a stem cell transplant.

This clonotype has ten or more counts. V is TRBV20-1 and J is TRBJ2-3, with D perhaps TRBD1 (7 bases). CDR1 is DFQATT and CDR2 is SNEGSKA in the germline V gene (reference sequence). The CDR3 length is 13 residues. Trimming removed 6 bases from V and 2 bases from J, with 12 bases in between. The CDR3 here is CSACGTATDTQYF. The DNA of the CDR3 is TGCAGTGCCTGCGGGACAGCCACAGATACGCAGTATTTT.

This clonotype was observed at least ten times. The chain recombines TRBV5-1 with TRBJ2-2; a possible D gene is TRBD2 (5 bases). This CDR3 spans 15 amino acids. Germline CDR1 reads SGHRS; CDR2 reads YFSETQ. Trimming cost V 1 base and J 5 bases, with 12 bases left between them. In DNA form, the CDR3 reads TGCGCCAGCAGCTTGATCCGGGATCTGACCGGGGAGCTGTTTTTT. Translated: CASSLIRDLTGELFF.

This clonotype was seen a handful of times. The chain links TRBV11-2 to TRBJ2-1, with D possibly TRBD2 on 6 matching bases. Germline CDR1 and CDR2: SGHAT and FQNNGV. Trimming stripped 5 bases from V and 10 bases from J, with 15 bases between. The CDR3 spans 13 residues. This CDR3 reads CASSDRLVFEQFF. For the CDR3, the DNA is TGTGCCAGCAGCGACCGACTAGTCTTCGAGCAGTTCTTC.

Worth noting for this clonotype: It may be a read error: a sequence one base away is much more abundant. CDR3 nucleotide sequence: TGCAGCGCCGGGGATTATAGCAATCGGCCCCAGCATTTT. This gives the protein CSAGDYSNRPQHF. The V call is TRBV20-1, the J call TRBJ1-5; D gene unclear. CDR3 length: 13 amino acids. From germline, CDR1 is DFQATT and CDR2 SNEGSKA (reference sequence).

This clonotype was observed at least ten times. The chain couples TRBV7-3 to TRBJ2-1; TRBD2 agrees at 14 bases. V shed 6 bases, J shed 7 bases, and the junction held 5 bases outside the gene matches. In germline, CDR1 is SGHTA, CDR2 FQGTGA. The CDR3 extends over 15 amino acids. The CDR3 DNA is TGTGCCAGCAGTTTGACTAGCGGGAGGGGAAATGAGCAGTTCTTC. This encodes CASSLTSGRGNEQFF.

This clonotype showed up many times. V and J are TRBV28 and TRBJ1-5, with TRBD1 matching 9 bases. The CDR3 spans 15 residues. Germline lookup yields CDR1 MDHEN and CDR2 SYDVKM. V lost 4 bases, J lost 4 bases, and 5 bases stayed unmatched. CDR3 DNA sequence: TGTGCCAGCAGTTCCCGGACAGGGGCGAATCAGCCCCAGCATTTT. The encoded protein is CASSSRTGANQPQHF.

This clonotype was recorded many times. This chain uses TRBV11-1 with TRBJ2-1; 7 nucleotides align to TRBD2. The CDR3 is 19 residues long. V lost 3 bases and J lost 0; bases outside the gene matches: 14. The germline CDR1 and CDR2 sequences are SGHAT and FQDESV (reference sequence). The CDR3 nucleotides are TGTGCCAGCAGCTTTCCGCTCCAGGGACTATCGAGCTCCTACAATGAGCAGTTCTTC. Translated: CASSFPLQGLSSSYNEQFF. Complete variable domain (other parts from reference TRBV11-1 and TRBJ2-1): EAEVAQSPRYKITEKSQAVAFWCDPISGHATLYWYRQILGQGPELLVQFQDESVVDDSQLPKDRFSAERLKGVDSTLKIQPAELGDSAMYLCASSFPLQGLSSSYNEQFFGPGTRLTVL.

This rearrangement joins TRBV12-3 or TRBV12-4 to TRBJ1-1; TRBD1 matches 11 bases. The CDR3 loop spans 13 amino acids. J gave up 10 bases and V 7 bases, and 8 bases lay outside the gene matches. This chain's CDR3 is CASIRTGGGLAFF. CDR3 in DNA: TGTGCCAGCATCAGGACAGGGGGCGGTTTAGCTTTCTTT.

This clonotype has a count of ten or more. The gene calls are TRBV5-1 and TRBJ2-1; TRBD2 agrees at 13 bases. The CDR3 covers 17 residues. Germline V gene sequence: CDR1 SGHRS, CDR2 YFSETQ. With V trimmed by 3 bases and J by 5 bases, 8 bases remained unmatched. The CDR3 DNA is TGCGCCAGCAGCTCAAACCTCGGACTAGCGGGAGACAATGAGCAGTTCTTC. Its translation is CASSSNLGLAGDNEQFF.

This clonotype has only a few counts. The genes are TRBV20-1 and TRBJ2-7, with D perhaps TRBD1 or TRBD2 (5 bases each). V was shortened by 7 bases and J by 2 bases, with 18 bases between the two germline ends. Looked up from germline, CDR1 is DFQATT and CDR2 is SNEGSKA (reference sequence). The CDR3 has 14 amino acids. CDR3 residues: CSVASKLGAYEQYF. The CDR3 DNA reads TGCAGTGTTGCCTCCAAACTAGGGGCCTACGAGCAGTACTTC.

This clonotype was counted many times. This chain links TRBV5-1 with TRBJ2-5, with D perhaps TRBD1 or TRBD2 (7 bases each). This CDR3 comprises 14 residues. In germline, CDR1 is SGHRS, CDR2 YFSETQ. Trimming pared 4 bases from V and 5 bases from J, leaving 15 bases between. The CDR3 coding sequence is TGCGCCAGCAGCCTCCGACAGGGAGGGGAGACCCAGTACTTC. It is translated as CASSLRQGGETQYF.

This clonotype was seen at least ten times. The J gene is TRBJ2-1, the V gene TRBV29-1, with D unclear. Trimming cost V 4 bases and J 2 bases, with 6 bases left between them. Germline values: CDR1 SQVTM, CDR2 ANQGSEA. The length of the CDR3 is 12 residues. The chain's CDR3 is CSVVQTYNEQFF. Here the CDR3 DNA reads TGCAGCGTTGTCCAGACCTACAATGAGCAGTTCTTC.

This chain joins TRBV5-1 and TRBJ2-7, with 7 bases identical to TRBD1. Germline trimming cut 4 bases from V and 2 bases from J; bases unmatched to any gene: 6. Looked up from germline, CDR1 is SGHRS and CDR2 is YFSETQ. The CDR3 is made up of 14 amino acids. CDR3 in DNA: TGCGCCAGCAGCCCAGGACAGGAGCCCTACGAGCAGTACTTC. It yields the protein CASSPGQEPYEQYF.

This clonotype was recorded at least ten times. This chain connects TRBV7-6 to TRBJ2-7; D might be TRBD2 (6 bases). This CDR3 contains 15 residues. From germline, CDR1 is SGHVS and CDR2 FNYEAQ. Trimming left V 1 base short and J 3 bases short, with 13 bases between. The CDR3 reads CASSLVTGDDYEQYF. As DNA, the CDR3 is TGTGCCAGCAGCTTAGTGACGGGAGATGACTACGAGCAGTACTTC.

V usage is TRBV11-2 and J usage is TRBJ1-5; no clear D. This CDR3 has 15 amino acids. CDR1 and CDR2 (germline): SGHAT, FQNNGV. The V and J ends lost 2 bases and 3 bases respectively, with 11 bases between them. The CDR3 sequence is CASSLSAGINQPQHF. The DNA for the CDR3 is TGTGCCAGCAGCTTATCGGCGGGGATCAATCAGCCCCAGCATTTT.

This clonotype came up a few times. The V call is TRBV12-3 or TRBV12-4, the J call TRBJ1-2, with unresolved D. The length of the CDR3 is 15 residues. V dropped 6 bases and J dropped 3 bases, with 17 bases sitting between them. Here the CDR3 reads CASSHTIGSDYGYTF. Written as DNA, the CDR3 is TGTGCCAGCAGCCATACTATAGGGTCCGACTATGGCTACACCTTC.